Given below is one TCR beta chain in context. This clone was detected only once. This receptor's antigen is unknown. No base quality values were provided; no much bigger clone lies one nucleotide off. Donors formed part of the validation cohort, which comprised 120 subjects and was distinct from the first cohort of 666 subjects. Receptor amplification or capture employed the immunoSEQ multiplex PCR assay. In the paper's pipeline: A statistical classification framework was built to diagnose cytomegalovirus status from the catalog of TCR beta chain sequences. This immuneACCESS table, as held by TCRdb, lists in-frame sequences with V and J called but not all clones. Of the missing ones, under half trace to an unresolved V gene in checked studies; the others have no known cause. V, J and clone size are those of that table, while D and trimming were read from the DNA. The sample table shows 100,000 or so clones, and 85% to 90% are seen once. The top ten constitute around 3.6% of the sample.

The sample is drawn from a study of cytomegalovirus exposure and HLA in healthy donors (dated by TCRdb to 2016 to 2017). A note on the overall study: A later analysis indicated that the 90 to 150 validation repertoires were generated on the platform also employed for the 600 to 750 repertoires of the first cohort. To predict cytomegalovirus infection status, the study brought together high-throughput TCR immunosequencing, statistical association of individual TCRs with disease status, and machine learning. The study aimed to test whether signatures of past pathogen exposure could be identified by cataloging public T cell receptors. Along with the approximately 620-subject first cohort, a separate validation cohort of roughly 110 different subjects was used. The paper as a whole reports these results and caveats: The study listed 150 to 200 TCR beta chains as associated with cytomegalovirus. It was suggested by the authors that the approach could potentially be generalized to other disease states and immunological phenotypes. The validation cohort had no HLA typing available for a later analysis, so co-occurrence within that cohort was assessed over all 110 or so repertoires. Most TCR sequences were seen in very few donors, while some public TCRs were found in many individuals. In vitro tests confirmed that three of the cytomegalovirus-associated TCR beta chains recognize cytomegalovirus antigens. Subsequent analysis determined that TCRs grouped into clusters in the first cohort also showed a tendency toward co-occurrence across the 90 to 150 validation repertoires, and 85% to 95% of cluster scores exceeded 0. The classifier was reported to diagnose cytomegalovirus status with high specificity and sensitivity in both the original and validation cohorts.

The receptor was isolated from a woman younger than 35 in good health and CMV-seropositive. The sequencing input was PBMCs.

In nucleotide form, the sequence is TGTGCCAGTAGTAGGACTAGCGGGAGTTTCCACGAGCAGTACTTC. Translated, it gives CASSRTSGSFHEQYF. The chain is assembled from TRBV19 and TRBJ2-7, and 13 junctional nucleotides match TRBD2. From cysteine to phenylalanine, the CDR3 is 15 amino acids long. Solely the CDR3 DNA is kept, with 45 bases framed from the first base. Unmatched junction bases come to 5, with V trimmed by 4 bases and J by 5 bases. CDR1 LNHDA and CDR2 SQIVND are derived from the germline V gene (reference sequence).